These T cell receptor beta chains were read from a single sample in a study of T cell responses to AZD1222 COVID-19 vaccine. Sequencing used immunoSEQ multiplex PCR; TCRdb keeps in-frame clones, though not all of them. The data hold roughly 100,000 clones, with roughly 87% observed a single time. Sequenced material: peripheral blood, taken on day 0 of AZD1222 vaccination. All receptors come from an adult in good health. Each CDR3 is given with its conserved first and last residue. Each record gives: clone size, V gene, D gene, J gene, CDR3 protein, CDR3 DNA. D genes are given only for firm matches. Some rows have no size entry. The others give once, few or many, or a class for an expanded clone.

few,TRBV29-1,.,TRBJ2-5,CSGGSGRVETQYF,TGCAGCGGGGGATCGGGGAGAGTGGAGACCCAGTACTTC
.,TRBV10-1,.,TRBJ1-2,CASSVGQNYGYTF,TGCGCCAGCAGTGTGGGGCAGAACTATGGCTACACCTTC
.,TRBV11-3,.,TRBJ2-2,CASSSRLGNTGELFF,TGTGCCAGCAGCTCTCGACTGGGGAACACCGGGGAGCTGTTTTTT
.,TRBV28,.,TRBJ1-2,CASNPLQAQANYGYTF,TGTGCCAGCAACCCCCTTCAGGCACAGGCTAACTATGGCTACACCTTC
.,TRBV27,.,TRBJ1-2,CASSFSSTNYGYTF,TGTGCCAGCAGTTTTAGTTCAACGAACTATGGCTACACCTTC
.,TRBV5-6,.,TRBJ1-5,CASSSQGTSNQPQHF,TGTGCCAGCAGCTCTCAGGGAACTAGCAATCAGCCCCAGCATTTT
.,TRBV5-1,TRBD1,TRBJ2-7,CASSSRQGALEQYF,TGCGCCAGCAGCTCGAGACAGGGGGCTCTCGAGCAGTACTTC
.,TRBV5-1,.,TRBJ2-7,CASSLISPHEQYF,TGCGCCAGCAGCTTGATTAGCCCCCACGAGCAGTACTTC
.,TRBV5-1,.,TRBJ2-1,CASSLEGASASGDEQFF,TGCGCCAGCAGCTTGGAGGGGGCTAGCGCCTCTGGGGATGAGCAGTTCTTC
.,TRBV20-1,.,TRBJ2-7,CSAFTRYEQYF,TGCAGTGCGTTTACTAGGTACGAGCAGTACTTC
.,TRBV30,.,TRBJ2-7,CAWSGFAEQYF,TGTGCCTGGAGTGGCTTTGCAGAGCAGTACTTC
.,TRBV5-1,.,TRBJ1-1,CASSLGGRGTEAFF,TGCGCCAGCAGCTTGGGGGGCAGGGGCACTGAAGCTTTCTTT
.,TRBV28,TRBD1,TRBJ1-5,CASSLSGQGANQPQHF,TGTGCCAGCAGTTTATCGGGCCAGGGGGCTAATCAGCCCCAGCATTTT
.,TRBV6-5,.,TRBJ1-6,CASSSGVRSPLHF,TGTGCCAGCAGTTCAGGAGTTCGGTCACCCCTCCACTTT
.,TRBV25-1,.,TRBJ1-5,CASSKQGGGNQPQHF,TGTGCCAGCTCGAAACAGGGCGGTGGCAATCAGCCCCAGCATTTT
.,TRBV2,.,TRBJ1-5,CASSADGGSNQPQHF,TGTGCCAGCAGCGCCGACGGGGGAAGCAATCAGCCCCAGCATTTT
.,TRBV6-6,.,TRBJ1-1,CASRIPGGLNTEAFF,TGTGCCAGCAGAATCCCCGGGGGACTGAACACTGAAGCTTTCTTT
.,TRBV7-9,.,TRBJ2-7,CASSPSSYEQYF,TGTGCCAGCAGCCCAAGCTCCTACGAGCAGTACTTC
.,TRBV12-3/TRBV12-4,.,TRBJ2-5,CASSLDFIGTQYF,TGTGCCAGCAGTTTGGACTTTATTGGGACCCAGTACTTC
once,TRBV5-1,TRBD1,TRBJ1-1,CASSVTGTGGTSGTEAFF,TGCGCCAGCAGCGTTACCGGGACAGGGGGAACTTCGGGCACTGAAGCTTTCTTT
.,TRBV12-3/TRBV12-4,TRBD1,TRBJ1-6,CASGDRQASPLHF,TGTGCCAGCGGGGACAGGCAGGCTTCACCCCTCCACTTT
.,TRBV5-1,.,TRBJ1-1,CASSFTGPGNTEAFF,TGCGCCAGCAGCTTTACGGGGCCGGGGAACACTGAAGCTTTCTTT
.,TRBV19,TRBD2,TRBJ2-3,CASSILAGGFADTQYF,TGTGCCAGTAGTATTTTAGCGGGAGGGTTTGCAGATACGCAGTATTTT
.,TRBV5-1,TRBD2,TRBJ2-2,CASSPLTSGNTGELFF,TGCGCCAGCAGCCCTCTGACTAGCGGGAACACCGGGGAGCTGTTTTTT
.,TRBV29-1,TRBD1,TRBJ1-5,CSVLQGNQPQHF,TGCAGCGTTCTACAGGGGAATCAGCCCCAGCATTTT
once,TRBV19,TRBD1,TRBJ1-5,CASSTGQGSQPQHF,TGTGCCAGTAGTACCGGACAGGGCTCTCAGCCCCAGCATTTT
.,TRBV28,.,TRBJ1-2,CASSPRGPARGYTF,TGTGCCAGCAGTCCCCGGGGCCCCGCGAGGGGCTACACCTTC
.,TRBV5-1,.,TRBJ2-1,CASSWTNNEQFF,TGCGCCAGCAGCTGGACCAACAATGAGCAGTTCTTC
.,TRBV5-1,TRBD2,TRBJ2-2,CASSSLLAEGNGELFF,TGCGCCAGCAGCTCATTACTAGCGGAGGGGAACGGGGAGCTGTTTTTT
.,TRBV27,.,TRBJ2-4,CASSLSMQGPLAKNIQYF,TGTGCCAGCAGTTTATCAATGCAGGGGCCGCTAGCCAAAAACATTCAGTACTTC
.,TRBV28,TRBD1,TRBJ1-2,CASIAGGLSDRGEYGYTF,TGTGCCAGCATCGCAGGGGGTCTTTCGGACAGGGGGGAATATGGCTACACCTTC
.,TRBV11-2,.,TRBJ2-1,CASSSRGVVLMGEQFF,TGTGCCAGCAGCTCCCGCGGGGTAGTTTTAATGGGTGAGCAGTTCTTC
.,TRBV5-1,.,TRBJ1-4,CASSLVGDPNEKLFF,TGCGCCAGCAGCTTGGTGGGGGATCCTAATGAAAAACTGTTTTTT
.,TRBV29-1,.,TRBJ2-1,CSVTKGVLANEQFF,TGCAGCGTTACGAAGGGGGTTCTGGCTAATGAGCAGTTCTTC
.,TRBV6-5,TRBD2,TRBJ2-7,CASTETSGTSEQYF,TGTGCCAGCACCGAAACTAGCGGAACAAGTGAGCAGTACTTC
once,TRBV21-1,.,TRBJ1-5,CASVGARAGDGHSNQPQHF,TGTGCCAGCGTGGGGGCCAGGGCAGGGGATGGCCACAGCAATCAGCCCCAGCATTTT
.,TRBV6-1,TRBD2,TRBJ2-2,CASSEMGGLAGETGELFF,TGTGCCAGCAGTGAAATGGGGGGGCTAGCGGGAGAGACCGGGGAGCTGTTTTTT
.,TRBV29-1,.,TRBJ1-1,CSATVSGNTEAFF,TGCAGCGCCACTGTCAGCGGGAACACTGAAGCTTTCTTT
.,TRBV6-7,.,TRBJ1-6,CASRPMPLHF,TGTGCCAGCCGGCCAATGCCCCTCCACTTT
.,TRBV5-1,.,TRBJ2-7,CASSFNYEQYF,TGCGCCAGCAGCTTTAACTACGAGCAGTACTTC